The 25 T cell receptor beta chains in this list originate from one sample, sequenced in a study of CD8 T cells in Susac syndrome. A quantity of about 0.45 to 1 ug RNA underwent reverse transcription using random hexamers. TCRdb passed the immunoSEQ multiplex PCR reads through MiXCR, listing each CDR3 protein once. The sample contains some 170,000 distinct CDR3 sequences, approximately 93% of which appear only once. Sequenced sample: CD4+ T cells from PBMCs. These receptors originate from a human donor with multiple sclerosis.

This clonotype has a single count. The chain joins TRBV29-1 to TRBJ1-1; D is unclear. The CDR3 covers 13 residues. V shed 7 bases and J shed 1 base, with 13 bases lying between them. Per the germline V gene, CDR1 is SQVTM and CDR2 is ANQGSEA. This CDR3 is CSAKKASNTEAFF. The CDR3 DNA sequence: TGCAGCGCCAAGAAGGCATCGAACACTGAAGCTTTCTTT. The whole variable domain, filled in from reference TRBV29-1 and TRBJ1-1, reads SAVISQKPSRDICQRGTSLTIQCQVDSQVTMMFWYRQQPGQSLTLIATANQGSEATYESGFVIDKFPISRPNLTFSTLTVSNMSPEDSSIYLCSAKKASNTEAFFGQGTRLTVV.

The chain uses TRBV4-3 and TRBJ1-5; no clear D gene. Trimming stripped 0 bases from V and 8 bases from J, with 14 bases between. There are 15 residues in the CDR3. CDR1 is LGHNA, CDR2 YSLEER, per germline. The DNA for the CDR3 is TGCGCCAGCAGCCAAGATGGGCAAAGCATGGAGCCCCAGCATTTT. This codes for CASSQDGQSMEPQHF.

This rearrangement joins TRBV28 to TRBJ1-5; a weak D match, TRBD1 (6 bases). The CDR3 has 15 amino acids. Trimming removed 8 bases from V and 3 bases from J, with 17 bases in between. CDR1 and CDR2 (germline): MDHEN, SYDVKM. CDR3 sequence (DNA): TGTGCCAGCCAAATTCACAGGGCCTTCAATCAGCCCCAGCATTTT. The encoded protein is CASQIHRAFNQPQHF.

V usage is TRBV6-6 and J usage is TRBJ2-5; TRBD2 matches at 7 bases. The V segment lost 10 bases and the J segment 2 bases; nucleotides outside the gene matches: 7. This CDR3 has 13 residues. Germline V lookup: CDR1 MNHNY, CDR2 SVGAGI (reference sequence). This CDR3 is CATSPGGQETQYF. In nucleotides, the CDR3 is TGTGCCACCTCTCCGGGGGGACAAGAGACCCAGTACTTC.

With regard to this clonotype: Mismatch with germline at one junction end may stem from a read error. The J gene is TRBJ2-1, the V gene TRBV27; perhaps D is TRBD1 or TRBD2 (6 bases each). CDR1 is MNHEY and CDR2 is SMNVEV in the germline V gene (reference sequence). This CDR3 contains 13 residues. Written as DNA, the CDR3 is TGTGCCAGCAGTCTATCGTCCGGGGGCGGGATGTTCTTC. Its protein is CASSLSSGGGMFF.

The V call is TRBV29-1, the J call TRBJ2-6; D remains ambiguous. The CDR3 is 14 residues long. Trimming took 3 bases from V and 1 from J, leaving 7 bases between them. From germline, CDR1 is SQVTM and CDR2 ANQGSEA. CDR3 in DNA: TGCAGCGTTGACCACGGGTCTGGGGCCAACGTCCTGACTTTC. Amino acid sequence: CSVDHGSGANVLTF.

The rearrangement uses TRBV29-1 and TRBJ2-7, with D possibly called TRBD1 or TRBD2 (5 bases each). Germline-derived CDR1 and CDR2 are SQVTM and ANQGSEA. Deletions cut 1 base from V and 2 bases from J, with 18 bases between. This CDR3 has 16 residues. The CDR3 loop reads CSVEVASGSYPYEQYF. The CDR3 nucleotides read TGCAGCGTTGAAGTCGCCTCAGGGAGTTACCCCTACGAGCAGTACTTC.

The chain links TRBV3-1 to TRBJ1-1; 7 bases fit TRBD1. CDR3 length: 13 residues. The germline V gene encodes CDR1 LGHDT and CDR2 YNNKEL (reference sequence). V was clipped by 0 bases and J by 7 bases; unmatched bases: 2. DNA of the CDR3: TGTGCCAGCAGCCAAGATGACAGGGTTGAAGCTTTCTTT. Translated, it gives CASSQDDRVEAFF.

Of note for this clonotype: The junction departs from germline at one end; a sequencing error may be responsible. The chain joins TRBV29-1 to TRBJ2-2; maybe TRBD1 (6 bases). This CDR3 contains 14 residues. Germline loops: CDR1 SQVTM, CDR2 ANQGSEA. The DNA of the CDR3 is TGCAGCGCAAAGATGAGACAGGACACCGCGGAGCTGTTTTTT. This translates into CSAKMRQDTAELFF.

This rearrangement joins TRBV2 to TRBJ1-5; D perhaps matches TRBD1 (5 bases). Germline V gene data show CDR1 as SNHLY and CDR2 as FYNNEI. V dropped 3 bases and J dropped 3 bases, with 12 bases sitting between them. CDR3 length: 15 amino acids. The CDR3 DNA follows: TGTGCCAGCAGTGACTTCTGGGGGTTCAATCAGCCCCAGCATTTT. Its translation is CASSDFWGFNQPQHF.

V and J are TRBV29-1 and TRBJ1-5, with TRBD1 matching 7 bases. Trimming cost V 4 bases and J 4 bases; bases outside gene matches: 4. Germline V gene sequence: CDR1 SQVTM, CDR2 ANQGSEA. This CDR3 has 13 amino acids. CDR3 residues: CSVAGQYNQPQHF. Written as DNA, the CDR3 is TGCAGCGTTGCGGGACAGTATAATCAGCCCCAGCATTTT.

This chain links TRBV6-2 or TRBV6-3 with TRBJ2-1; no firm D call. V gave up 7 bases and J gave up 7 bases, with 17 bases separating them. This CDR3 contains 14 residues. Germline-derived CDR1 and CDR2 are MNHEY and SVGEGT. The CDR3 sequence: CASTLGPERNEQFF. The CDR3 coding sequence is TGTGCCAGCACCTTGGGTCCAGAAAGGAATGAGCAGTTCTTC.

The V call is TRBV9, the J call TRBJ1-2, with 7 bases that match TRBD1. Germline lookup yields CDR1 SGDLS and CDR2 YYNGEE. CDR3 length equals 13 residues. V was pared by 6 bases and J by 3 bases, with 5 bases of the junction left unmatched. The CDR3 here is CASNPGTDYGYTF. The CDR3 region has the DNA TGTGCCAGCAACCCTGGGACAGACTATGGCTACACCTTC.

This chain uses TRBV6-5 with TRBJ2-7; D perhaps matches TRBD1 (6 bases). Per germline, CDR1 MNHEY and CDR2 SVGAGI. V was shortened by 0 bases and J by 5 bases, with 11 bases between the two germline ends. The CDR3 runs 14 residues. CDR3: CASSYSDRFHEQYF. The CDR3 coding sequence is TGTGCCAGCAGTTACTCTGACAGGTTCCACGAGCAGTACTTC.

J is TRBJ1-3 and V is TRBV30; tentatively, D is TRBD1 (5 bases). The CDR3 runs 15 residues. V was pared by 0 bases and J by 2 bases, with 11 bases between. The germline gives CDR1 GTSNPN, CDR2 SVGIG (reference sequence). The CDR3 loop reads CAWSVQPRAGNTIYF. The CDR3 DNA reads TGTGCCTGGAGTGTACAGCCCAGGGCTGGAAACACCATATATTTT.

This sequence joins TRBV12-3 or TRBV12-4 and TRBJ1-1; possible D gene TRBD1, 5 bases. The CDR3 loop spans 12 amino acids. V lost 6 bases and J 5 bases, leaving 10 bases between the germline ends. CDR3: CASSPRQTEAFF. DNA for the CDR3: TGTGCCAGCAGCCCTAGACAGACTGAAGCTTTCTTT.

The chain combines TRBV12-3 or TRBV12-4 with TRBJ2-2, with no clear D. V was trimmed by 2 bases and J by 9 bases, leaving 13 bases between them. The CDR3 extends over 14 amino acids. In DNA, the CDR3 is TGTGCCAGCAGTTTAAGGGCTGGTTTCCGGGAGCTGTTTTTT. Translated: CASSLRAGFRELFF.

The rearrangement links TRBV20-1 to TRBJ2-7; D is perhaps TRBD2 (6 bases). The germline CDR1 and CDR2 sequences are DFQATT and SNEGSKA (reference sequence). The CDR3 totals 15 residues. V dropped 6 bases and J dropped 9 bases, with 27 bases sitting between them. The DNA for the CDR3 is TGCAGTGCCCCCTCCCCGGTCCAGGGAGGCGGCGGGCAGTACTTC. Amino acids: CSAPSPVQGGGGQYF.

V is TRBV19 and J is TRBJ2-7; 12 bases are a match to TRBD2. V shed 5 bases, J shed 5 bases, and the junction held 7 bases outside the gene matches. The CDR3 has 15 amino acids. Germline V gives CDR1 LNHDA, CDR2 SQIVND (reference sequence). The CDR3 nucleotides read TGTGCCAGTAGTTTGACTAGCGGGAGTCTCAACGAGCAGTACTTC. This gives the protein CASSLTSGSLNEQYF.

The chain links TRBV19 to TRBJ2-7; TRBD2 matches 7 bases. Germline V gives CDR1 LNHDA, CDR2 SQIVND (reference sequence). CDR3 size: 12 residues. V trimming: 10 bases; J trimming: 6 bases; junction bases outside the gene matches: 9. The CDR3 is CATRDYSTEQYF. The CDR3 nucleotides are TGTGCCACCCGGGACTACAGTACCGAGCAGTACTTC.

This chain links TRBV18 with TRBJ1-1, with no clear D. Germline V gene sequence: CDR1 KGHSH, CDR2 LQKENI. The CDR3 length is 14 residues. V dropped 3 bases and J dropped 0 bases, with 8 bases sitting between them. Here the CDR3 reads CASSPTPVNTEAFF. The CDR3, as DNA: TGTGCCAGCTCACCCACTCCGGTGAACACTGAAGCTTTCTTT.

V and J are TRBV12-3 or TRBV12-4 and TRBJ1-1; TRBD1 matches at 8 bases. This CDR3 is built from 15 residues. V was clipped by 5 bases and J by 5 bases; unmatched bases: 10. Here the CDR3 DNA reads TGTGCCAGCAGTCCCCGGACAGGGTCGAGTACTGAAGCTTTCTTT. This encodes CASSPRTGSSTEAFF.

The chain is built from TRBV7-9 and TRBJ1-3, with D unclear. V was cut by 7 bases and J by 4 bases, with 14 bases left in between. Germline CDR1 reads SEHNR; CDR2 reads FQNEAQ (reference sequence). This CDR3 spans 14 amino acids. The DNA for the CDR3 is TGTGCCAGCAACGGAGGTCCGAGAGGAAACACCATATATTTT. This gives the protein CASNGGPRGNTIYF.

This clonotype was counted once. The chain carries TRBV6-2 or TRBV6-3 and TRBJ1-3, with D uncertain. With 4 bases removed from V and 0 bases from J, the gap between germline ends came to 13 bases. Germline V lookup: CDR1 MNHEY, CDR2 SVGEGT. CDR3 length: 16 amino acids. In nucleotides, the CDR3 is TGTGCCAGCAGTTCCACCCGGCGGGTCTCTGGAAACACCATATATTTT. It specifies CASSSTRRVSGNTIYF.

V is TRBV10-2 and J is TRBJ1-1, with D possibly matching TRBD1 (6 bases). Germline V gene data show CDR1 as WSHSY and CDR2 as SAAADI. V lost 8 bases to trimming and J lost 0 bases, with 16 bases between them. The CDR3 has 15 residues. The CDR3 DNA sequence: TGCGCCAGCGCAAAAGGGGGACCCATGAACACTGAAGCTTTCTTT. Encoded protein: CASAKGGPMNTEAFF.